The rows below give T cell receptor beta chains drawn from one sample of a study of T cell responses to AZD1222 COVID-19 vaccine. Libraries were prepared by immunoSEQ multiplex PCR; TCRdb keeps only in-frame clonotypes and omits some of them. This table has about 150,000 clones, about nine tenths appearing once. The sequencing used peripheral blood, collected on day 0 of AZD1222 vaccination. The source of these receptors is an adult in good health. The CDR3 runs from the conserved cysteine through the conserved F or W. A D gene is named only where the DNA matches it firmly. Clone sizes are given selectively: once, few, many, or a class where the clone is expanded.

d_call j_call v_call clone_size cdr3_nt cdr3_aa
TRBD1 TRBJ2-7 TRBV7-9 NA TGTGCCAGCAGGCCCGGACAGGCATCCTACGAGCAGTACTTC CASRPGQASYEQYF
NA TRBJ2-7 TRBV6-1 NA TGTGCCAGCAGTGAACTATGGTCGGGCCACGAGCAGTACTTC CASSELWSGHEQYF
TRBD2 TRBJ2-1 TRBV5-4 NA TGTGCCAGCAGCTCTTTGACTAGCGGACACAATGAGCAGTTCTTC CASSSLTSGHNEQFF
NA TRBJ2-7 TRBV5-1 NA TGCGCCAGCAGCTTGTGGCAGAAGGAGCAGTACTTC CASSLWQKEQYF
NA TRBJ1-1 TRBV30 NA TGTGCCTGGAGACCCGGGACCTTGAACACTGAAGCTTTCTTT CAWRPGTLNTEAFF
TRBD2 TRBJ2-3 TRBV9 NA TGTGCCAGCAGCTCCGGGGGGGCCCCAGATACGCAGTATTTT CASSSGGAPDTQYF
NA TRBJ2-1 TRBV18 NA TGTGCCAGCTCACGGGGCCAGGTGTACTACAATGAGCAGTTCTTC CASSRGQVYYNEQFF
NA TRBJ1-2 TRBV7-9 NA TGTGCCAGCAGCTTAAGTCTGGGGCAGAACTATGGCTACACCTTC CASSLSLGQNYGYTF
TRBD1 TRBJ2-4 TRBV6-5 once TGTGCCAGCAGGGGACAGCCTCAGTACTTC CASRGQPQYF
TRBD1 TRBJ1-2 TRBV3-1/TRBV3-2 NA TGTGCCAGCAGCCAAGAACGGGACAGGGGCACTAACTATGGCTACACCTTC CASSQERDRGTNYGYTF
NA TRBJ2-7 TRBV7-2 NA TGTGCCAGCAGCTTATCGCGGACACTCGGCGAGCAGTACTTC CASSLSRTLGEQYF
TRBD2 TRBJ2-7 TRBV13 NA TGTGCCAGCAGCCTTAGCGGGGGGTACTCCTACGAGCAGTACTTC CASSLSGGYSYEQYF
TRBD1 TRBJ1-6 TRBV6-2/TRBV6-3 NA TGTGCCAGCAGTTCCCCAGCCCTAGGGGGCGGGTCCTATAATTCACCCCTCCACTTT CASSSPALGGGSYNSPLHF
NA TRBJ1-1 TRBV7-2 NA TGTGCCAGCAGCTTAAATAAGGGTGGGAACACTGAAGCTTTCTTT CASSLNKGGNTEAFF
TRBD2 TRBJ2-1 TRBV6-4 NA TGTGCCAGCAGTGACCCTCTTGGCGGGGGGGCGAAGAATGAGCAGTTCTTC CASSDPLGGGAKNEQFF
TRBD1 TRBJ2-2 TRBV25-1 NA TGTGCCAGCAGTGAATTAGGCAGGGGGCAGAGCGGGGAGCTGTTTTTT CASSELGRGQSGELFF
TRBD1 TRBJ1-5 TRBV7-8 few TGTGCCAGCAGCCCAGGGACAGGGGGCGATCAGCCCCAGCATTTT CASSPGTGGDQPQHF
NA TRBJ2-1 TRBV7-2 NA TGTGCCAGCAGCTTAGTCATGGAACCCTACAATGAGCAGTTCTTC CASSLVMEPYNEQFF
TRBD1 TRBJ2-3 TRBV5-1 NA TGCGCCAGCATAATGGGGACAGCAATCACAGATACGCAGTATTTT CASIMGTAITDTQYF
NA TRBJ2-2 TRBV7-9 NA TGTGCCAGCAGCTTAATAGTTACCGCGAACACCGGGGAGCTGTTTTTT CASSLIVTANTGELFF
NA TRBJ1-1 TRBV20-1 NA TGCAGTGCTAGACAGAACACTGAAGCTTTCTTT CSARQNTEAFF
TRBD1 TRBJ1-1 TRBV4-1 NA TGCGCCAGCAGCCAAATAACAGGGGGCACTGAAGCTTTCTTT CASSQITGGTEAFF
NA TRBJ1-2 TRBV13 NA TGTGCCAGCAGCCCCGGTACTAACTATGGCTACACCTTC CASSPGTNYGYTF
NA TRBJ1-5 TRBV9 NA TGTGCCAGCAGCGCCGACCCAGACGGTGGCAATCAGCCCCAGCATTTT CASSADPDGGNQPQHF
TRBD1 TRBJ1-1 TRBV5-6 NA TGTGCCAGCAGCTTGCCAGGGGGGACTGAAGCTTTCTTT CASSLPGGTEAFF
NA TRBJ2-7 TRBV7-9 NA TGTGCCAGCACCTCTACGTACGAGCAGTACTTC CASTSTYEQYF
TRBD1 TRBJ1-4 TRBV19 NA TGTGCCAGTAGTACCGACAGGGCAACTAATGAAAAACTGTTTTTT CASSTDRATNEKLFF
TRBD1 TRBJ2-2 TRBV6-7 NA TGTGTCCGACAGGGGCTGGGCGGGGAGCTGTTTTTT CVRQGLGGELFF
NA TRBJ2-7 TRBV6-1 NA TGTGCCAGCAGTGAACCCCCAGGGTCCTCCCCGGGAGTACAGTACTTC CASSEPPGSSPGVQYF
NA TRBJ2-7 TRBV12-3/TRBV12-4 NA TGTGCCAGCATTCGAGGGGCATCGGGTGAGCAGTACTTC CASIRGASGEQYF
NA TRBJ2-4 TRBV2 NA TGTGCCAGCAGTGCGAGGGCGGGGATAGTAAACATTCAGTACTTC CASSARAGIVNIQYF
NA TRBJ1-5 TRBV4-1 NA TGCGCCAGCAGCCAACGAGTTGGACAGCCCCAGCATTTT CASSQRVGQPQHF
NA TRBJ1-3 TRBV5-6 NA TGTGCCAGCAGCTTGGGCCTAATCTCTGGAAACACCATATATTTT CASSLGLISGNTIYF
NA TRBJ2-7 TRBV18 NA TGTGCCAGCTCACCACAGGACAAGCTGGAGCAGTACTTC CASSPQDKLEQYF
NA TRBJ1-2 TRBV7-9 NA TGTGCCAGCAGCTTAAGTGACGGGTTTAATGGCTACACCTTC CASSLSDGFNGYTF
TRBD1 TRBJ1-4 TRBV5-1 NA TGCGCCAGCAGCTGGGACAGCGGCGAAAAACTGTTTTTT CASSWDSGEKLFF
NA TRBJ2-1 TRBV7-9 NA TGTGCCAGCAGCTTAGGCCCGTCTAAGGAGCAGTTCTTC CASSLGPSKEQFF
NA TRBJ1-4 TRBV5-1 NA TGCGCCAGCAGCCCGGTAGGGGAAAAACTGTTTTTT CASSPVGEKLFF
NA TRBJ2-3 TRBV7-8 NA TGTGCCAGCAGCGGGGACCGCACAGATACGCAGTATTTT CASSGDRTDTQYF
NA TRBJ2-3 TRBV9 NA TGTGCCAGCAGCGTCCGGGACACCGGCACAGATACGCAGTATTTT CASSVRDTGTDTQYF
TRBD1 TRBJ2-5 TRBV6-6 NA TGTGCCAGCAGTCCCGACAGGGGCCGAGAGACCCAGTACTTC CASSPDRGRETQYF
NA TRBJ1-4 TRBV6-5 NA TGTGCCAGCTCGGAGCAGGGTGATGAAAAACTGTTTTTT CASSEQGDEKLFF
NA TRBJ1-2 TRBV27 NA TGTGCCAGCAGTTTTCGGGGGACCGGTGGCTACACCTTC CASSFRGTGGYTF
NA TRBJ1-4 TRBV7-8 NA TGTGCCAGCAGCCCCCCGATGGGGGATGAAAAACTGTTTTTT CASSPPMGDEKLFF
NA TRBJ1-6 TRBV12-3/TRBV12-4 NA TGTGCCAGCAGTTTCGGGGTGGATTCACCCCTCCACTTT CASSFGVDSPLHF
NA TRBJ1-3 TRBV3-1/TRBV3-2 NA TGTGCCAGCAGCCAAGGGAGGGGTGGAGGAAACACCATATATTTT CASSQGRGGGNTIYF
NA TRBJ2-1 TRBV6-2/TRBV6-3 NA TGTGCCAGCAGTTCTGCCCGAGCCCGCCTTTTTGACAATGAGCAGTTCTTC CASSSARARLFDNEQFF
NA TRBJ2-3 TRBV18 few TGTGCCAGCTCCCAACGAGTTAGTACAGATACGCAGTATTTT CASSQRVSTDTQYF
NA TRBJ1-2 TRBV4-1 once TGCGCCAGCAGCCAAGATCGATCCAGGGTTGATGGCTACACCTTC CASSQDRSRVDGYTF
NA TRBJ2-3 TRBV7-2 few TGTGCCAGCAGCTTAGATTGGGGCGCGGGCACAGATACGCAGTATTTT CASSLDWGAGTDTQYF
NA TRBJ2-1 TRBV5-8 once TGTGCCAGCAGCTTGGGCCGACCCCCCCATGAGCAGTTCTTC CASSLGRPPHEQFF
NA TRBJ1-2 TRBV2 NA TGTGCCAGCAGACGGGGTTTAAGCAGCAACTATGGCTACACCTTC CASRRGLSSNYGYTF
TRBD1 TRBJ1-6 TRBV7-9 NA TGTGCCAGCAGCTTAGATGGACAGGGTAATTCACCCCTCCACTTT CASSLDGQGNSPLHF
TRBD1 TRBJ1-4 TRBV10-3 NA TGTGCCATCAGCCAGGGGGTTAATGAAAAACTGTTTTTT CAISQGVNEKLFF